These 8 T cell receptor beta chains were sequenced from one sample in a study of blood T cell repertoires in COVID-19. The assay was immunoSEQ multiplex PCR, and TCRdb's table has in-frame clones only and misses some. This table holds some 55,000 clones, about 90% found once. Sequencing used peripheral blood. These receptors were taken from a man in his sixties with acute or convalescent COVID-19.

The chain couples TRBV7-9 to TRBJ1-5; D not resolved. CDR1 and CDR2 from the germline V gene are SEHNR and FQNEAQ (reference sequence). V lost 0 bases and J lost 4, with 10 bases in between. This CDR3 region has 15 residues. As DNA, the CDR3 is TGTGCCAGCAGCTTAGCGGGGAGGGATAATCAGCCCCAGCATTTT. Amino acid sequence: CASSLAGRDNQPQHF. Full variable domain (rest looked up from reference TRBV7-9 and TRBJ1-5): DTGVSQNPRHKITKRGQNVTFRCDPISEHNRLYWYRQTLGQGPEFLTYFQNEAQLEKSRLLSDRFSAERPKGSFSTLEIQRTEQGDSAMYLCASSLAGRDNQPQHFGDGTRLSIL.

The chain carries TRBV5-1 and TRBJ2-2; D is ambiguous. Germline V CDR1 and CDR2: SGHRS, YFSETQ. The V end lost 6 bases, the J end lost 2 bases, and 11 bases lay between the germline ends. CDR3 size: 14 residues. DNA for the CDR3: TGCGCCAGCATGGCAGGTTCTAACACCGGGGAGCTGTTTTTT. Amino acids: CASMAGSNTGELFF.

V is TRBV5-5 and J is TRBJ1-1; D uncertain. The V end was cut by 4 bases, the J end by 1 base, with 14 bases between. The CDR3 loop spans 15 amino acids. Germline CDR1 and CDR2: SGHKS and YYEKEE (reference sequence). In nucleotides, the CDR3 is TGTGCCAGCAGCACCACCGGGAGAGGGAACACTGAAGCTTTCTTT. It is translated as CASSTTGRGNTEAFF.

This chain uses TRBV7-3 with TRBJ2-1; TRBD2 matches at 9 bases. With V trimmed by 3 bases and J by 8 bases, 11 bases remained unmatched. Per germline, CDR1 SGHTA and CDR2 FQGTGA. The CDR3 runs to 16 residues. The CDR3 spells CASSLGSSGGGDEQFF. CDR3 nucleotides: TGTGCCAGCAGCTTGGGGAGTAGCGGGGGAGGCGATGAGCAGTTCTTC.

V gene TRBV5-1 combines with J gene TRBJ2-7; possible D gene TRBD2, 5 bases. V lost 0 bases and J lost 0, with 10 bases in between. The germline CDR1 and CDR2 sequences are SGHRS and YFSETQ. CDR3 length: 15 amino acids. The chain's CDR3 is CASSLATGISYEQYF. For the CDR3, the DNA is TGCGCCAGCAGCTTGGCCACGGGGATCTCCTACGAGCAGTACTTC.

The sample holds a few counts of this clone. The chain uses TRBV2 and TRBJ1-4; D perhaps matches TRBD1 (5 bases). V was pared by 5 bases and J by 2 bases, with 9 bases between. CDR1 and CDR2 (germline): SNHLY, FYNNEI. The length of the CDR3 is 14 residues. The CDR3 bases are TGTGCCAGCAGTTCCGACAGTACTAATGAAAAACTGTTTTTT. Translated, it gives CASSSDSTNEKLFF.

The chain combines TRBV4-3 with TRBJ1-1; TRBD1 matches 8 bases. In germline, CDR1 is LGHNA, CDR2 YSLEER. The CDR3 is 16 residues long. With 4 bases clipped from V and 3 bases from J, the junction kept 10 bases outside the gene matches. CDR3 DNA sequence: TGCGCCAGCAGCCTCTATGGACAGGGAGTATACACTGAAGCTTTCTTT. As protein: CASSLYGQGVYTEAFF.

CDR3 protein: CASSVGTVKDYGYTF. The CDR3 DNA sequence: TGTGCCAGCAGCGTGGGGACAGTGAAGGACTATGGCTACACCTTC. The gene calls are TRBV9 and TRBJ1-2; 7 bases are shared with TRBD1. The length of the CDR3 is 15 residues. Germline V gene data show CDR1 as SGDLS and CDR2 as YYNGEE. V gave up 2 bases and J gave up 3 bases; unmatched junction bases: 7.